Below, 7 T cell receptor beta chains from the same sample are listed, as sequenced in a study of cytomegalovirus exposure and HLA in healthy donors. Use of 60 Vbeta and 13 Jbeta primers characterized the PCR. Some clones are missing from TCRdb's copy, which holds only in-frame ones; the method was immunoSEQ multiplex PCR. This sample yields around 170,000 clones, of which about 78% are seen a single time; under 2.5% belongs to the top ten. Source material: PBMCs. The receptors were gathered from a man in his 60s in good health and CMV-seronegative.

V gene TRBV5-4 combines with J gene TRBJ2-5; 9 bases map to TRBD1. The end of the DNA fits TRBJ2-7 better, so the J call may be wrong. Germline V gives CDR1 SGHNT, CDR2 YYREEE (reference sequence). The CDR3 consists of 16 residues. In DNA form, the CDR3 reads TGTGCCAGCAGCAACCAAGTGGGACAGGGTTTCTACGAGCAGTACTTC. Translation gives CASSNQVGQGFYEQYF.

The chain links TRBV10-3 to TRBJ2-7; 9 positions agree with TRBD1. Germline V gene lookup returns CDR1 ENHRY and CDR2 SYGVKD. V was clipped by 3 bases and J by 1 base; unmatched bases: 4. The CDR3 is 15 residues long. The CDR3 sequence is CAISDGTGRSYEQYF. The CDR3 bases are TGTGCCATCAGTGATGGGACAGGGAGGTCCTACGAGCAGTACTTC.

V gene TRBV11-3 combines with J gene TRBJ2-7; TRBD2 is a possible D gene (7 bases). The V gene lost 5 bases and the J gene lost 3 bases, with 17 bases spanning the gap. There are 15 residues in the CDR3. Germline CDR1 and CDR2: SGHNT and YENEEA. The CDR3 region is CASSPEGGDIYEQYF. The DNA of the CDR3 is TGTGCCAGCAGCCCCGAAGGGGGGGATATCTACGAGCAGTACTTC. Filled out from reference TRBV11-3 and TRBJ2-7, the complete variable domain reads EAGVVQSPRYKIIEKKQPVAFWCNPISGHNTLYWYLQNLGQGPELLIRYENEEAVDDSQLPKDRFSAERLKGVDSTLKIQPAELGDSAVYLCASSPEGGDIYEQYFGPGTRLTVT.

This clone has only a few counts. V gene TRBV7-8 combines with J gene TRBJ2-7; TRBD2 matches at 9 bases. The germline V gene encodes CDR1 SGHVS and CDR2 FQNEAQ. V lost 1 base and J lost 0; bases outside the gene matches: 16. The CDR3 totals 20 residues. CDR3 DNA sequence: TGTGCCAGCAGCTTAGTTGCTAGCGGGATTCTACACCCAAGCTCCTACGAGCAGTACTTC. Its protein is CASSLVASGILHPSSYEQYF.

This rearrangement joins TRBV6-5 to TRBJ1-1; D is unclear. Trimming removed 4 bases from V and 0 bases from J, with 6 bases in between. CDR1 is MNHEY and CDR2 is SVGAGI in the germline V gene. The CDR3 consists of 13 residues. The CDR3 nucleotides are TGTGCCAGCAGTTTTACAGTGAACACTGAAGCTTTCTTT. Its translation: CASSFTVNTEAFF.

The chain has TRBV18 and TRBJ2-5, with D perhaps TRBD1 (5 bases). Trimming took off 3 bases at V and 2 bases at J, with 13 bases between the two ends. Germline loops: CDR1 KGHSH, CDR2 LQKENI. The CDR3 runs to 15 residues. Here the CDR3 reads CASSPTRQLQETQYF. CDR3 sequence (DNA): TGTGCCAGCTCACCTACCAGACAGTTACAAGAGACCCAGTACTTC.

The V call is TRBV2, the J call TRBJ2-7, with D possibly matching TRBD1 (6 bases). This CDR3 comprises 15 residues. CDR1 is SNHLY and CDR2 is FYNNEI in the germline V gene. Trimming cost V 3 bases and J 0 bases, with 12 bases left between them. In nucleotides, the CDR3 is TGTGCCAGCAGTGAGGGGACACAGAGCTCCTACGAGCAGTACTTC. Translated, it gives CASSEGTQSSYEQYF.